This T cell receptor beta chain was retrieved from a study of cytomegalovirus exposure and HLA in healthy donors. About the research overall: A subsequent analysis stated that the 100 to 150 validation repertoires were run on the same platform as the approximately 700 first-cohort repertoires.

Germline values: CDR1 LNHNV, CDR2 YYDKDF (reference sequence). The junction had 0 bases not matched to a gene; V was cut back by 3 bases and J by 5 bases. The CDR3 length is 13 residues. TCRdb's table, derived via immunoSEQ multiplex PCR, lists solely in-frame clones and lacks some. The sample carries approximately 160,000 clones, roughly nine tenths recorded once. As regards this clone: Its antigen is still unknown.

Study-level results: Subsequent analysis of the approximately 110 validation repertoires found a tendency for first-cohort TCR clusters to co-occur. The classifier reportedly diagnosed cytomegalovirus status with high sensitivity and specificity. A few chains linked to CMV were shown in vitro to be specific for CMV antigens.

The sequence was obtained from a young woman in good health and CMV-seropositive. V is TRBV15 and J is TRBJ2-5; 10 bases align to TRBD1. Material: PBMCs. CDR3 in DNA: TGTGCCACCAGCAGGGGACAGGGGGAGACCCAGTACTTC. Protein: CATSRGQGETQYF.